These 12 T cell receptor beta chains originate from one sample sequenced in a study of graft-versus-host responses after intestinal transplantation. Their recognized antigens are unknown. The assay was immunoSEQ multiplex PCR, and TCRdb's table has in-frame clones only and misses some. The top ten hold about 0.41% of the sample, which has about 59,000 clones, roughly 93% seen once. The sequences come from unstimulated CD4+ T cells sorted from spleen or lymph node cells, collected before transplant. The receptor set was obtained from a human donor who was the organ donor for an intestinal transplant.

The chain couples TRBV11-3 to TRBJ2-7, with a tentative D call TRBD2 (6 bases). V shed 2 bases and J shed 3 bases, with 14 bases lying between them. In germline, CDR1 is SGHNT, CDR2 YENEEA. CDR3 length equals 15 residues. The CDR3 region is CASSLSSGLHYEQYF. CDR3 DNA sequence: TGTGCCAGCAGCTTAAGTTCGGGACTCCACTACGAGCAGTACTTC.

The rearrangement links TRBV7-9 to TRBJ2-7, with TRBD1 matching 10 bases. Germline assignment: CDR1 SEHNR and CDR2 FQNEAQ (reference sequence). The junction had 7 bases not matched to a gene; V was cut back by 4 bases and J by 4 bases. The CDR3 is 15 residues long. In DNA form, the CDR3 reads TGTGCCAGCAGCTCCATTCGGGACAGGGGTTACGAGCAGTACTTC. Its protein is CASSSIRDRGYEQYF. Full variable domain (rest looked up from reference TRBV7-9 and TRBJ2-7): DTGVSQNPRHKITKRGQNVTFRCDPISEHNRLYWYRQTLGQGPEFLTYFQNEAQLEKSRLLSDRFSAERPKGSFSTLEIQRTEQGDSAMYLCASSSIRDRGYEQYFGPGTRLTVT.

This chain connects TRBV25-1 to TRBJ1-1; maybe TRBD1 (6 bases). V gave up 2 bases and J gave up 1 base, with 11 bases separating them. This CDR3 region has 15 residues. Per germline, CDR1 MGHDK and CDR2 SYGVNS. This CDR3 reads CASSEVDRPNTEAFF. The CDR3 region has the DNA TGTGCCAGCAGTGAAGTGGACAGACCGAACACTGAAGCTTTCTTT.

This chain connects TRBV10-3 to TRBJ1-2; the D gene is possibly TRBD1 (5 bases). Germline V gene data show CDR1 as ENHRY and CDR2 as SYGVKD. The CDR3 loop spans 15 amino acids. Trimming cost V 4 bases and J 3 bases, with 15 bases left between them. The CDR3 DNA reads as TGTGCCATCAGTGGGACGGGACGCCTTGACTATGGCTACACCTTC. It yields the protein CAISGTGRLDYGYTF.

V gene TRBV7-9 combines with J gene TRBJ1-2; 8 positions agree with TRBD1. Looked up from germline, CDR1 is SEHNR and CDR2 is FQNEAQ (reference sequence). This CDR3 has 13 residues. Germline trimming cut 5 bases from V and 2 bases from J; bases unmatched to any gene: 1. Here the CDR3 DNA reads TGTGCCAGCAGCCGACAGGGGAACTATGGCTACACCTTC. Translation gives CASSRQGNYGYTF.

The chain links TRBV9 to TRBJ1-2; possibly TRBD1 for D (5 bases). The V and J ends lost 0 bases and 4 bases respectively, with 19 bases between them. CDR1 is SGDLS, CDR2 YYNGEE, per germline. This CDR3 is 17 amino acids long. The CDR3 protein is CASSVAPPLLQGYGYTF. The CDR3 DNA reads as TGTGCCAGCAGCGTAGCTCCTCCTCTGCTGCAGGGCTATGGCTACACCTTC.

This chain links TRBV10-3 with TRBJ2-1, with D unresolved. Germline values: CDR1 ENHRY, CDR2 SYGVKD. This CDR3 has 15 residues. Trimming shortened V by 0 bases and J by 0 bases, and 6 bases separated the two germline ends. The CDR3 spells CAISESPSSYNEQFF. CDR3 in DNA: TGTGCCATCAGTGAGTCGCCAAGCTCCTACAATGAGCAGTTCTTC.

The chain carries TRBV7-2 and TRBJ1-4; D call uncertain. The ends were cut back, 5 bases at V and 10 bases at J, with 23 bases in the middle. Germline CDR1 reads SGHTA; CDR2 reads FQGNSA. CDR3 length: 16 residues. CDR3 amino acids: CASSLLGGWADGKLFF. For the CDR3, the DNA is TGTGCCAGCAGCCTCCTAGGAGGGTGGGCGGATGGAAAACTGTTTTTT.

The chain couples TRBV19 to TRBJ1-1; the match to TRBD1 covers 7 bases. Germline CDR1 and CDR2: LNHDA and SQIVND (reference sequence). The CDR3 totals 17 residues. After removal of 6 bases from V and 5 bases from J, the junction contained 18 bases not matched to a gene. CDR3 sequence: CASRLTGQDIQRTEAFF. CDR3 DNA sequence: TGTGCCAGTAGACTTACCGGACAGGACATCCAGAGGACTGAAGCTTTCTTT.

The V call is TRBV5-1, the J call TRBJ2-7; maybe TRBD2 (6 bases). Germline CDR1 SGHRS, CDR2 YFSETQ. This CDR3 spans 14 amino acids. V gave up 3 bases and J gave up 6 bases, with 16 bases separating them. The CDR3 reads CASSYLEGGAEQYF. CDR3 bases: TGCGCCAGCAGCTACTTGGAAGGAGGGGCCGAGCAGTACTTC.

The V gene is TRBV27, the J gene TRBJ2-7; D gene unclear. The germline V gene has CDR1 MNHEY and CDR2 SMNVEV (reference sequence). V dropped 2 bases and J dropped 4 bases, with 6 bases sitting between them. The CDR3 is 12 amino acids. The CDR3 is CASSLNGYEQYF. CDR3 coding DNA: TGTGCCAGCAGTTTAAACGGGTACGAGCAGTACTTC.

V gene TRBV30 combines with J gene TRBJ1-2; D gene uncertain. The CDR3 spans 14 residues. Germline CDR1 reads GTSNPN; CDR2 reads SVGIG (reference sequence). Trimming removed 0 bases at V and 5 bases at J, with 13 bases between. CDR3 region: CAWSVTDLLYGYTF. The CDR3 nucleotides read TGTGCCTGGAGTGTTACGGACCTCCTTTATGGCTACACCTTC.